The source of this TCR beta chain is a study of blood T cells in healthy people across ages. The sample providers were healthy Caucasian people from Russia, aged about 6 to 90. A J-beta primer mix and a sample-barcoded 5' primer were used in a second PCR of about 7 to 12 cycles. The authors tagged each cDNA molecule using a template-switch adaptor with 12 random nucleotides. TCRdb reprocessed the 5' RACE reads with MiXCR, giving one entry per CDR3 protein. The table has over 1,500,000 distinct CDR3 sequences, around half seen once. General study results and limits: While age rose, TCR beta diversity per million T cells dropped in a roughly linear way.

As for this clonotype: As yet, its antigen is unknown.

V gave up 6 bases and J gave up 1 base, with 13 bases separating them. The CDR3 is 14 amino acids. CDR1 and CDR2 from the germline V gene are MNHEY and SVGAGI. The sequence was obtained from a woman in her forties in good health. Sequencing was done on a sample of blood. This sequence joins TRBV6-5 and TRBJ2-7, with TRBD1 as a possible D gene (6 bases). The CDR3 nucleotides read TGTGCCAGCAGCCCCTACAGGGATTCCTACGAGCAGTACTTC. It is translated as CASSPYRDSYEQYF.